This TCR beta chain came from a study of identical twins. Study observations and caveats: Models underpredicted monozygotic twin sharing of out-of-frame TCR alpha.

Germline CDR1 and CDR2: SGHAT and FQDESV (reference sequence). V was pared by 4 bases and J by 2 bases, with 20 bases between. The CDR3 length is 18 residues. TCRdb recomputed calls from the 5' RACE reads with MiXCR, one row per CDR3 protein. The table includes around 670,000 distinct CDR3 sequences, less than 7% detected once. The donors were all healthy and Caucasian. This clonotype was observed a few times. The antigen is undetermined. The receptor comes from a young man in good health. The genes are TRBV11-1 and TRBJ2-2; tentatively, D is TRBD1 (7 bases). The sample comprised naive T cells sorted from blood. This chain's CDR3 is CASSYLWRDSQNTGELFF. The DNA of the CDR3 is TGTGCCAGCAGCTACCTTTGGAGGGACAGCCAAAACACCGGGGAGCTGTTTTTT.